Sequencing of this TCR beta chain was carried out in a study of T cells after yellow fever vaccination. TCRdb recomputed calls from the 5' RACE reads with MiXCR, one row per CDR3 protein. The sample has approximately 600,000 distinct CDR3 sequences; 9% to 15% are singletons. This clonotype was detected many times. Germline CDR1 SQVTM, CDR2 ANQGSEA. The CDR3 loop spans 12 amino acids. The germline V and J ends were trimmed by 0 bases and 3 bases, with 4 bases remaining between them. The chain joins TRBV29-1 to TRBJ2-3; no firm D call. The receptor's source is a man aged 25-45 years who received the YFV17D yellow fever vaccine. The sequenced sample was PBMCs, obtained on the day of the yellow fever booster vaccination. The CDR3, as DNA: TGCAGCGTTGAAGAAGGTACAGATACGCAGTATTTT. This codes for CSVEEGTDTQYF.